This T cell receptor beta chain was recovered during a study of spatial heterogeneity in lung cancer. This clonotype has at least ten counts. Time point reported: sample taken at primary tumor resection. Whole RNA came from tumor, nontumor lung or frozen PBMC and was sequenced without being sorted. Each molecule of TCR cDNA was tagged with one unique molecular identifier. TCRdb redid the calling of the 5' RACE reads with MiXCR, one entry per CDR3 protein. The repertoire holds about 45,000 distinct CDR3 sequences, with roughly 15% as singletons. V dropped 1 base and J dropped 0 bases, with 6 bases sitting between them. Per the germline V gene, CDR1 is SEHNR and CDR2 is FQNEAQ (reference sequence). The CDR3 has 14 amino acids.

The sample here was PBMCs, taken at surgery. This chain uses TRBV7-9 with TRBJ1-1; D gene uncertain. This clonotype originated in a male donor with early-stage non-small cell lung cancer. Here the CDR3 DNA reads TGTGCCAGCAGCTTAGGTCCGGTGAACACTGAAGCTTTCTTT. Encoded protein: CASSLGPVNTEAFF.